The 20 T cell receptor beta chains below come from one sample, sequenced in a study of shared clonotypes between healthy human individuals. Only in-frame clones appear in the TCRdb table, and some are missing; sequencing was by immunoSEQ multiplex PCR. The table shows a few million clones, with 93% occurring only once. Naive CD8 populations comprised CD45RO-negative cells positively selected for CCR7, excluding terminally differentiated effector memory CD45RA+ cells. Sequences were obtained from naive CD8+ T cells from PBMCs. Receptor source: a man younger than 35 in good health. Some clones in this sample may be carry-over from other donors' samples.

The genes are TRBV19 and TRBJ1-5; D remains unclear. This CDR3 has 17 amino acids. V lost 11 bases and J lost 0, with 23 bases in between. The germline CDR1 and CDR2 sequences are LNHDA and SQIVND (reference sequence). CDR3 coding DNA: TGTGCCTGTAAAACGGACTGGGTCACGGATAGCAATCAGCCCCAGCATTTT. Protein: CACKTDWVTDSNQPQHF.

This chain connects TRBV5-1 to TRBJ2-7, with TRBD1 matching over 9 bases. This CDR3 spans 17 amino acids. The V and J ends lost 3 bases and 2 bases, in that order; junction bases with no gene match: 12. Germline V gene data show CDR1 as SGHRS and CDR2 as YFSETQ. The CDR3 region has the DNA TGCGCCAGCAGCTCCTCTGTAGGCGGGACAGGGACCTACGAGCAGTACTTC. Translating gives CASSSSVGGTGTYEQYF.

The CDR3 loop is CASSPLTGVGDTQYF. CDR3 nucleotides: TGCGCCAGCAGCCCGTTGACAGGGGTCGGGGATACGCAGTATTTT. The V call is TRBV4-3, the J call TRBJ2-3; TRBD1 matches 8 bases. Germline V CDR1 and CDR2: LGHNA, YSLEER. The CDR3 is 15 residues long. V dropped 4 bases and J dropped 6; count of bases not matched to a gene: 9.

The J gene is TRBJ2-3, the V gene TRBV19; TRBD1 is a possible D gene (5 bases). The CDR3 covers 13 residues. Germline V gene data show CDR1 as LNHDA and CDR2 as SQIVND (reference sequence). V lost 9 bases and J 5 bases, leaving 15 bases between the germline ends. The CDR3 region has the DNA TGTGCCAGCTCAAGGGGAAGTTTAGATACGCAGTATTTT. This encodes CASSRGSLDTQYF.

The chain joins TRBV7-9 to TRBJ2-3; no reliable D call. The germline V and J ends were trimmed by 4 bases and 5 bases, with 13 bases remaining between them. CDR1 and CDR2 from the germline V gene are SEHNR and FQNEAQ (reference sequence). This CDR3 spans 14 amino acids. The chain's CDR3 is CASSSQVGIDTQYF. In DNA, the CDR3 is TGTGCCAGCAGCTCACAAGTGGGGATAGATACGCAGTATTTT.

For this clone: This CDR3 is also generated by other DNA sequences in the sample. This chain links TRBV19 with TRBJ1-5; D is perhaps TRBD1 (5 bases). In germline, CDR1 is LNHDA, CDR2 SQIVND (reference sequence). V lost 5 bases to trimming and J lost 3 bases, with 11 bases between them. This CDR3 contains 14 residues. CDR3 in amino acids: CASSVRDFNQPQHF. The CDR3 DNA reads as TGTGCCAGTAGTGTCCGGGACTTCAATCAGCCCCAGCATTTT.

This clone was seen a single time. The chain has TRBV13 and TRBJ1-3, with D uncertain. Germline V lookup: CDR1 PRHDT, CDR2 FYEKMQ (reference sequence). This CDR3 contains 16 residues. V was clipped by 5 bases and J by 1 base, with 15 bases between them. The CDR3 bases are TGTGCCAGCAGCCAGCCCTCGACCGCGTCTGGAAACACCATATATTTT. It encodes CASSQPSTASGNTIYF. The whole variable domain, filled in from reference TRBV13 and TRBJ1-3, reads AAGVIQSPRHLIKEKRETATLKCYPIPRHDTVYWYQQGPGQDPQFLISFYEKMQSDKGSIPDRFSAQQFSDYHSELNMSSLELGDSALYFCASSQPSTASGNTIYFGEGSWLTVV.

The chain carries TRBV7-3 and TRBJ2-5, with 9 positions matching TRBD1. CDR1 SGHTA and CDR2 FQGTGA come from the germline V gene. Losses at the gene ends were 1 base for V and 5 bases for J; bases not matched to a gene: 2. This CDR3 contains 14 residues. The CDR3 reads CASSLIGTGETQYF. The CDR3 DNA sequence: TGTGCCAGCAGCTTAATTGGGACAGGGGAGACCCAGTACTTC.

The rearrangement links TRBV10-3 to TRBJ2-1; TRBD1 might be the D (6 bases). Germline V gene data show CDR1 as ENHRY and CDR2 as SYGVKD. This CDR3 region has 16 residues. V was pared by 5 bases and J by 9 bases, with 23 bases between. CDR3 sequence reads: CAISPILEGVETEQFF. In DNA form, the CDR3 reads TGTGCCATCAGTCCGATACTAGAGGGGGTCGAAACTGAGCAGTTCTTC.

The genes are TRBV19 and TRBJ1-1; D remains unclear. CDR3 length: 10 amino acids. Trimming shortened V by 10 bases and J by 5 bases, and 8 bases separated the two germline ends. The germline V gene has CDR1 LNHDA and CDR2 SQIVND (reference sequence). The CDR3 DNA reads as TGTGCCACCGGAGGGACTGAAGCTTTCTTT. This gives the protein CATGGTEAFF. Full variable domain (rest looked up from reference TRBV19 and TRBJ1-1): DGGITQSPKYLFRKEGQNVTLSCEQNLNHDAMYWYRQDPGQGLRLIYYSQIVNDFQKGDIAEGYSVSREKKESFPLTVTSAQKNPTAFYLCATGGTEAFFGQGTRLTVV.

CDR3 bases: TGTGCCAGCAGAACTGGAGATCAGCAGTTCTTC. Residues: CASRTGDQQFF. V and J are TRBV27 and TRBJ2-1; D gene uncertain. This CDR3 region has 11 residues. V was cut by 6 bases and J by 11 bases, with 11 bases left in between. Germline CDR1 and CDR2: MNHEY and SMNVEV (reference sequence).

The chain employs TRBV5-6 and TRBJ2-2; D is unclear. The CDR3 spans 13 residues. The germline gives CDR1 SGHDT, CDR2 YYEEEE. The germline V and J ends were trimmed by 0 bases and 10 bases, with 10 bases remaining between them. This CDR3 reads CASSLDPEEELFF. The CDR3 nucleotides read TGTGCCAGCAGCTTGGATCCCGAGGAGGAGCTGTTTTTT.

This rearrangement joins TRBV9 to TRBJ2-3, with 11 bases lining up with TRBD1. The CDR3 extends over 17 amino acids. In germline, CDR1 is SGDLS, CDR2 YYNGEE. Trimming at V came to 2 bases and at J to 4 bases, leaving 9 bases not matched to a gene. The CDR3, as DNA: TGTGCCAGCAGCGTTTTCTCCGGGACAGGGGGGTCAGATACGCAGTATTTT. As protein: CASSVFSGTGGSDTQYF. Combining the CDR3 with reference TRBV9 and TRBJ2-3 gives the whole variable domain DSGVTQTPKHLITATGQRVTLRCSPRSGDLSVYWYQQSLDQGLQFLIQYYNGEERAKGNILERFSAQQFPDLHSELNLSSLELGDSALYFCASSVFSGTGGSDTQYFGPGTRLTVL.

This clone appeared a single time. The chain combines TRBV19 with TRBJ1-3; D is uncertain. Germline V CDR1 and CDR2: LNHDA, SQIVND (reference sequence). Trimming cost V 3 bases and J 0 bases, with 12 bases left between them. The CDR3 is 16 amino acids. This CDR3 is CASSIWTARSGNTIYF. The CDR3, as DNA: TGTGCCAGTAGTATCTGGACTGCACGCTCTGGAAACACCATATATTTT. Supplemented by reference TRBV19 and TRBJ1-3, the full variable domain reads DGGITQSPKYLFRKEGQNVTLSCEQNLNHDAMYWYRQDPGQGLRLIYYSQIVNDFQKGDIAEGYSVSREKKESFPLTVTSAQKNPTAFYLCASSIWTARSGNTIYFGEGSWLTVV.

The chain couples TRBV9 to TRBJ2-6, with D perhaps being TRBD1 or TRBD2 (5 bases each). Trimming shortened V by 4 bases and J by 2 bases, and 22 bases separated the two germline ends. The CDR3 extends over 19 amino acids. In germline, CDR1 is SGDLS, CDR2 YYNGEE. The CDR3 DNA sequence: TGTGCCAGCAGCCTGACGGGGCCTGGGGTCCCGCCTGGGGCCAACGTCCTGACTTTC. Amino acid sequence: CASSLTGPGVPPGANVLTF. Complete variable domain (other parts from reference TRBV9 and TRBJ2-6): DSGVTQTPKHLITATGQRVTLRCSPRSGDLSVYWYQQSLDQGLQFLIQYYNGEERAKGNILERFSAQQFPDLHSELNLSSLELGDSALYFCASSLTGPGVPPGANVLTFGAGSRLTVL.

This clone showed up just once. The chain joins TRBV16 to TRBJ2-1; 9 bases agree with TRBD1. CDR1 KGHSY and CDR2 FQNENV come from the germline V gene. The CDR3 runs 16 residues. Unmatched junction bases numbered 7, after V lost 5 bases and J lost 2 bases. The CDR3, as DNA: TGTGCCAGCAGCGCGACCGGGACAGGGACCTACAATGAGCAGTTCTTC. Translating it yields CASSATGTGTYNEQFF.

The rearrangement uses TRBV7-8 and TRBJ2-7; 10 positions match TRBD2. Germline V lookup: CDR1 SGHVS, CDR2 FQNEAQ. The CDR3 spans 16 residues. Unmatched junction bases numbered 10, after V lost 5 bases and J lost 3 bases. The DNA of the CDR3 is TGTGCCAGCAGCCCCGAGGTAGCGGGAGGCTACTACGAGCAGTACTTC. Translating it yields CASSPEVAGGYYEQYF.

The CDR3: CASKIPTGRASNQPQHF. The CDR3 region has the DNA TGTGCCAGCAAGATCCCCACAGGGAGGGCCAGCAATCAGCCCCAGCATTTT. This chain uses TRBV28 with TRBJ1-5, with D possibly matching TRBD1 (6 bases). With 7 bases removed from V and 1 base from J, the gap between germline ends came to 20 bases. The CDR3 runs 17 residues. CDR1 is MDHEN, CDR2 SYDVKM, per germline. The complete variable domain, with remaining parts taken from reference TRBV28 and TRBJ1-5, reads DVKVTQSSRYLVKRTGEKVFLECVQDMDHENMFWYRQDPGLGLRLIYFSYDVKMKEKGDIPEGYSVSREKKERFSLILESASTNQTSMYLCASKIPTGRASNQPQHFGDGTRLSIL.

The J gene is TRBJ1-2, the V gene TRBV6-5; D ambiguous. This CDR3 is 12 amino acids long. The germline V and J ends were trimmed by 4 bases and 9 bases, with 12 bases remaining between them. Germline loops: CDR1 MNHEY, CDR2 SVGAGI. The CDR3 region is CASSFRRDRYTF. The CDR3 DNA is TGTGCCAGCAGTTTCAGACGCGACCGCTACACCTTC.

The CDR3 nucleotides read TGCGCCAGCAGCGAACTAGCGGGAGGACAATACGAGCAGTACTTC. As protein: CASSELAGGQYEQYF. This chain connects TRBV5-1 to TRBJ2-7, with 12 bases aligning to TRBD2. V was pared by 4 bases and J by 4 bases, with 6 bases of the junction left unmatched. Germline-derived CDR1 and CDR2 are SGHRS and YFSETQ. This CDR3 region has 15 residues.